Listed below are T cell receptor beta chains from one sample, sequenced in a study of regulatory T cells in long-lasting Graves disease. TCRdb ran MiXCR on the multiplex PCR reads and lists one entry per CDR3 protein. Of 300,000 to 400,000 distinct CDR3 sequences listed, about 16% are singletons. Source: peripheral blood mononuclear cells (PBMCs), taken at new diagnosis, from a patient treated with antithyroid drugs. The receptors here all came from a female donor with Graves disease. Both conserved end residues are part of each CDR3. The D gene is left open where the match is weak. Size is omitted from some rows. Given values are once, few, many or a class for expanded clones.

J gene,V gene,clone size,D gene,CDR3 protein,CDR3 DNA
TRBJ2-3,TRBV4-3,NA,TRBD2,CASSQGTSGRPDTQYF,TGCGCCAGCAGCCAAGGGACTAGCGGGAGACCAGATACGCAGTATTTT
TRBJ2-3,TRBV12-3/TRBV12-4,many,NA,CASSFLRGGTDTQYF,TGTGCCAGCAGTTTTCTACGAGGGGGGACAGATACGCAGTATTTT
TRBJ1-3,TRBV5-1,few,NA,CASSDRGGSSGNTIYF,TGCGCCAGCAGCGACCGAGGGGGAAGCTCTGGAAACACCATATATTTT
TRBJ2-2,TRBV2,many,NA,CASRTVTGELFF,TGTGCCAGTCGGACAGTAACCGGGGAGCTGTTTTTT
TRBJ2-3,TRBV5-6,many,NA,CASSFDPDTQYF,TGTGCCAGCAGCTTTGACCCAGATACGCAGTATTTT
TRBJ1-3,TRBV19,many,NA,CASSTWDSRTVYTIYF,TGTGCCAGTAGTACTTGGGACTCTCGGACGGTCTACACCATATATTTT
TRBJ2-7,TRBV12-3/TRBV12-4,many,TRBD2,CASSFRLADYEQYF,TGTGCCAGCAGTTTCCGACTAGCGGACTACGAGCAGTACTTC
TRBJ2-7,TRBV6-1,many,TRBD1,CASSRPGQGPYEQYF,TGTGCCAGCAGTCGGCCGGGACAGGGACCCTACGAGCAGTACTTC
TRBJ2-7,TRBV2,few,TRBD2,CASRLPGLENYEQYF,TGTGCCAGCCGCCTTCCCGGACTAGAGAACTACGAGCAGTACTTC
TRBJ1-3,TRBV7-6,NA,NA,CASSSRISGNTIYF,TGTGCCAGCAGCTCAAGGATCTCTGGAAACACCATATATTTT
TRBJ2-5,TRBV15,many,NA,CATGEARETQYF,TGTGCCACGGGGGAAGCAAGAGAGACCCAGTACTTC
TRBJ2-4,TRBV9,NA,NA,CASSTPEHRDFNIQYF,TGTGCCAGCTCAACCCCGGAACACCGGGACTTTAACATTCAGTACTTC
TRBJ1-3,TRBV9,many,NA,CASSVDRAFGNTIYF,TGTGCCAGCAGCGTAGACCGGGCTTTTGGAAACACCATATATTTT